What follows are 8 T cell receptor delta chains derived from one specimen sequenced in a study of gamma-delta chains in newborns, infants, children. TCRdb reprocessed the reads using CATT. Of around 6,000 delta-chain clones detected, around 2% appear once; the ten largest clones hold 13%. The sequenced sample was blood. The receptors stem from a child who was a newborn, infant or young child, either healthy, febrile or measles-vaccinated (not recorded which).

This clone was counted only a few times. This likely stems from a read error, as it lies one base from a far larger clone. The chain combines TRDV2 with TRDJ3; TRDD3 matches at 11 bases. This CDR3 contains 19 residues. The trim removed 2 bases at V and 2 bases at J, leaving 7 bases unmatched. The V gene's germline CDR1 is GEAIGNYY and CDR2 EKD. The CDR3 bases are TGTGCCTGTGACAAAGTACTGGGGGATAGCCCCTGGGACACCCGACAGATGTTTTTC. This sequence encodes CACDKVLGDSPWDTRQMFF.

Note on this clone: TCRdb's listed protein matches a much larger clone and diverges from this DNA's translation at residue 3, likely through a read error; the protein shown comes from the DNA. The chain has TRDV2 and TRDJ3, with D perhaps TRDD3 (5 bases). The V gene lost 7 bases and the J gene lost 5 bases, with 11 bases spanning the gap. The CDR3 has 14 amino acids. Germline values: CDR1 GEAIGNYY, CDR2 EKD. CDR3 nucleotide sequence: TGTGCCTGGGACGTACTGGGGGACACCCGACAGATGTTTTTC. Amino acids: CAWDVLGDTRQMFF.

This clone was recorded a few times. A read error likely explains this, since a far larger clone differs by one base. Within the sample, other DNA sequences also encode this same CDR3. The chain uses TRDV2 and TRDJ3, with TRDD3 matching 11 bases. This CDR3 is built from 18 residues. CDR1 is GEAIGNYY, CDR2 EKD, per germline. The CDR3 protein is CACDTGGYGSWDTRQMFF. The CDR3 region has the DNA TGTGCCTGTGACACTGGGGGATACGGCTCCTGGGACACCCGGCAGATGTTTTTC.

Only a few counts were recorded for this clone. This probably arose from a read error, given a far larger clone one base away. Other DNA sequences from this sample encode an identical CDR3 as well. The rearrangement links TRDV2 to TRDJ2, with a weak D call TRDD3 (5 bases). Germline CDR1 GEAIGNYY, CDR2 EKD. CDR3 length: 10 residues. CDR3: CAYWTAQLFF. The DNA for the CDR3 is TGTGCCTACTGGACAGCACAGCTCTTCTTT.

This clone came up a few times. The protein held in TCRdb is that of a much larger clone and does not match this DNA's translation at residue 14, likely because of a read error; the protein shown is translated from the DNA. The chain links TRDV2 to TRDJ2; possible D gene TRDD3, 5 bases. Germline CDR1 is GEAIGNYY and CDR2 is EKD. The CDR3 length is 18 residues. DNA for the CDR3: TGTGCCTGTGACCCCGTACTGGATCCCCCTATTTTGACAACACAACTCTTCTTT. As protein: CACDPVLDPPILTTQLFF.

This clone was seen more than once but under ten times. The TCRdb record carries a much larger clone's protein, which differs from this DNA's translation at residue 11; a read error is the likely cause, and the protein listed here is the DNA translation. The CDR3 DNA reads as TGTGCCTGTGACACCGTTGTACTGGGGGATGCGTCCTGGGACACCCGACAGATGTTTTTC. Its protein is CACDTVVLGDASWDTRQMFF. The chain couples TRDV2 to TRDJ3; TRDD3 matches at 10 bases. The V and J ends lost 0 bases and 1 base, in that order; junction bases with no gene match: 8. The CDR3 is made up of 20 amino acids. Per germline, CDR1 GEAIGNYY and CDR2 EKD.

Points on this clone: Since a much larger clone is just one base distant, this may be a read error. Other nucleotide sequences from this sample produce the same CDR3. V gene TRDV2 combines with J gene TRDJ3, with D possibly being TRDD3 (5 bases). Germline V lookup: CDR1 GEAIGNYY, CDR2 EKD. The CDR3 contains 18 residues. CDR3 nucleotides: TGTGCCTGTGACACAGTTCTACGCAGCTCCTGGGACACCCGGCAGATGTTTTTC. Translated: CACDTVLRSSWDTRQMFF.

Turning to this clone: This may stem from a read error, because a much larger clone lies one nucleotide away. The chain joins TRDV1 to TRDJ1; TRDD3 agrees at 10 bases. Trimming took 4 bases from V and 4 from J; bases not matched to a gene: 27. From germline, CDR1 is TSWWSYY and CDR2 QGS. The CDR3 sequence is 22 residues long. DNA of the CDR3: TGTGCTCTTGGGGCCCTTCCTCCTACGCTCTCCGTTCTGGGGGATAGGGGCGATAAACTCATCTTT. Translated, it gives CALGALPPTLSVLGDRGDKLIF.